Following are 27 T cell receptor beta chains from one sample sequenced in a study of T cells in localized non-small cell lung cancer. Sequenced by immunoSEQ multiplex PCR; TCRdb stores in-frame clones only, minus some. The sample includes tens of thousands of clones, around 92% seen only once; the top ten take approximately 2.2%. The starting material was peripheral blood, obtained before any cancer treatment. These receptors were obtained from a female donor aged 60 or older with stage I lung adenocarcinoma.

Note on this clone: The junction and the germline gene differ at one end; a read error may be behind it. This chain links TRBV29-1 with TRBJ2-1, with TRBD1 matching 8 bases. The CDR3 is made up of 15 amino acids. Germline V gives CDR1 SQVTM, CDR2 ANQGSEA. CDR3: CSVEGRQGKYNEQFF. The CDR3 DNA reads TGCAGCGTGGAAGGGCGACAGGGGAAGTACAATGAGCAGTTCTTC.

DNA for the CDR3: TGTGCCAGCAGCCCATCGGCAGCGGAGAGTTATGGCTACACCTTC. Translated, it gives CASSPSAAESYGYTF. The chain joins TRBV7-9 to TRBJ1-2, with unresolved D. V lost 5 bases, J lost 5 bases, and 18 bases lay in between. Per the germline V gene, CDR1 is SEHNR and CDR2 is FQNEAQ (reference sequence). The CDR3 spans 15 residues.

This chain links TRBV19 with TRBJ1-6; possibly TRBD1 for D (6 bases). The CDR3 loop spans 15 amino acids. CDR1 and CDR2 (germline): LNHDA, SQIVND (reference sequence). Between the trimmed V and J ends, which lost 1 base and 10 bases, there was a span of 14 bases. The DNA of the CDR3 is TGTGCCAGTAGTATAGGAAACAGGGCGTACTCACCCCTCCACTTT. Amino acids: CASSIGNRAYSPLHF. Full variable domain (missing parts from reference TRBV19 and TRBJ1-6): DGGITQSPKYLFRKEGQNVTLSCEQNLNHDAMYWYRQDPGQGLRLIYYSQIVNDFQKGDIAEGYSVSREKKESFPLTVTSAQKNPTAFYLCASSIGNRAYSPLHFGNGTRLTVT.

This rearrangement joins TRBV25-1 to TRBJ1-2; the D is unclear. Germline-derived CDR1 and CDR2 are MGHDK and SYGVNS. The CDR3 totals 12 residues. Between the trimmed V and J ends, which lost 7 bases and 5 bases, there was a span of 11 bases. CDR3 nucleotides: TGTGCCAGCATGGGCGCCGCATATGGCTACACCTTC. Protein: CASMGAAYGYTF.

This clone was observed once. The CDR3 sequence is CASSLVGANYYTEAFF. The CDR3 DNA sequence: TGTGCCAGCAGCTTAGTCGGAGCCAACTATTACACTGAAGCTTTCTTT. The chain carries TRBV5-6 and TRBJ1-1; D gene uncertain. The CDR3 runs to 16 residues. V was pared by 2 bases and J by 3 bases, with 17 bases between. From germline, CDR1 is SGHDT and CDR2 YYEEEE.

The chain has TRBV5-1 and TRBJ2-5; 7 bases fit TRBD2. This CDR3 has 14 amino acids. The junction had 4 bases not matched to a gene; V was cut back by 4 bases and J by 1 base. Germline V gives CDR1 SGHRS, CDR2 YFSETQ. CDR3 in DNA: TGCGCCAGCAGCCCCGGGGGGTTCCAAGAGACCCAGTACTTC. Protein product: CASSPGGFQETQYF.

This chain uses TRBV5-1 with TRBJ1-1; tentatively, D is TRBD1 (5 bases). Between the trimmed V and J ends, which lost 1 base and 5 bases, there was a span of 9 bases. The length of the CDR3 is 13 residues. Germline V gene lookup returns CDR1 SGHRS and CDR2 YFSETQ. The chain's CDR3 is CASSLWGDTEAFF. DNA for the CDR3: TGCGCCAGCAGCTTGTGGGGGGATACTGAAGCTTTCTTT.

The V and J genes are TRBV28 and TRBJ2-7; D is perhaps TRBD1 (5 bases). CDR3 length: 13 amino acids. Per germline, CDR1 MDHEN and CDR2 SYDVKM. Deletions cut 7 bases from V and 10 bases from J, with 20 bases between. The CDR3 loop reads CASTITPTASQYF. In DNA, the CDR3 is TGTGCCAGCACTATAACCCCGACAGCCTCTCAGTACTTC. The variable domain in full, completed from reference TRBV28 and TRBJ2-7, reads DVKVTQSSRYLVKRTGEKVFLECVQDMDHENMFWYRQDPGLGLRLIYFSYDVKMKEKGDIPEGYSVSREKKERFSLILESASTNQTSMYLCASTITPTASQYFGPGTRLTVT.

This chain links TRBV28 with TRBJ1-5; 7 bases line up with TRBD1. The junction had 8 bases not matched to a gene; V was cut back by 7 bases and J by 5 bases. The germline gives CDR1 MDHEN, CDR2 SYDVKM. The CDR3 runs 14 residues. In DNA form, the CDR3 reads TGTGCCAGCATATCGGGACAGACCTATCAGCCCCAGCATTTT. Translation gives CASISGQTYQPQHF.

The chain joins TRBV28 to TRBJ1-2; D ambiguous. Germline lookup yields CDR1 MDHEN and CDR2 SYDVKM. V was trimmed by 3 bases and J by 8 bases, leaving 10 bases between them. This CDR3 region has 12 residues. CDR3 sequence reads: CASSLSKGGYTF. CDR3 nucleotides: TGTGCCAGCAGTTTGTCCAAAGGAGGCTACACCTTC.

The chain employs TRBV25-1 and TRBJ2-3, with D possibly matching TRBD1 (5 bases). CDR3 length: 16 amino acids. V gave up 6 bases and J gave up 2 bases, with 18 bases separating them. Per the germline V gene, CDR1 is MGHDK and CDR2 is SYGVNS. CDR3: CASRATRVLVTDTQYF. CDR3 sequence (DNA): TGTGCCAGCAGAGCTACCAGGGTATTGGTCACAGATACGCAGTATTTT. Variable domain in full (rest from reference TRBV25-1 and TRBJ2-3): EADIYQTPRYLVIGTGKKITLECSQTMGHDKMYWYQQDPGMELHLIHYSYGVNSTEKGDLSSESTVSRIRTEHFPLTLESARPSHTSQYLCASRATRVLVTDTQYFGPGTRLTVL.

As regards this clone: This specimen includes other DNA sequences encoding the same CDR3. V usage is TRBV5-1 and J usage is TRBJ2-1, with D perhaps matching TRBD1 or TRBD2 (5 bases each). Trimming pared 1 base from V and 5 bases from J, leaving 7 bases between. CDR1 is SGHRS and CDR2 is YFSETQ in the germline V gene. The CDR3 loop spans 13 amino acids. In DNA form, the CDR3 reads TGCGCCAGCAGCTTGAGGGGAGACAATGAGCAGTTCTTC. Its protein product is CASSLRGDNEQFF.

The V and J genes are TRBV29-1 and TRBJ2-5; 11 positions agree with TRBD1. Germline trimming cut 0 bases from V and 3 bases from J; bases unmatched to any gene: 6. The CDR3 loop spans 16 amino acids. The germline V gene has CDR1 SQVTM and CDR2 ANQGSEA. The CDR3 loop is CSVEDLGTGGKETQYF. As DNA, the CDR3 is TGCAGCGTTGAAGATCTGGGGACAGGGGGAAAAGAGACCCAGTACTTC. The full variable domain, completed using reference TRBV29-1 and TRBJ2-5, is SAVISQKPSRDICQRGTSLTIQCQVDSQVTMMFWYRQQPGQSLTLIATANQGSEATYESGFVIDKFPISRPNLTFSTLTVSNMSPEDSSIYLCSVEDLGTGGKETQYFGPGTRLLVL.

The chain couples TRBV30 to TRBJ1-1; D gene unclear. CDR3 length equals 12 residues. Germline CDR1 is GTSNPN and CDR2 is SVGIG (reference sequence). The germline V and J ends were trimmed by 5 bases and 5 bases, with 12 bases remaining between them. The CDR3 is CAWGRIRTEAFF. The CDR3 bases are TGTGCCTGGGGGAGGATCCGGACTGAAGCTTTCTTT.

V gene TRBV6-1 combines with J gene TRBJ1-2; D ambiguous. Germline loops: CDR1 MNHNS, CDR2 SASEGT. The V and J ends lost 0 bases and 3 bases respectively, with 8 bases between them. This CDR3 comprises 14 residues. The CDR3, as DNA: TGTGCCAGCAGTGAAGCGCACCAGGACTATGGCTACACCTTC. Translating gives CASSEAHQDYGYTF.

This CDR3 is CASTRQGGGKTQYF. The CDR3 DNA follows: TGTGCCAGCACCAGGCAGGGTGGGGGAAAGACCCAGTACTTC. V gene TRBV2 combines with J gene TRBJ2-5, with D possibly being TRBD1 or TRBD2 (5 bases each). Trimming cost V 7 bases and J 6 bases, with 18 bases left between them. Germline V lookup: CDR1 SNHLY, CDR2 FYNNEI. This CDR3 contains 14 residues. The variable domain in full, completed from reference TRBV2 and TRBJ2-5, reads EPEVTQTPSHQVTQMGQEVILRCVPISNHLYFYWYRQILGQKVEFLVSFYNNEISEKSEIFDDQFSVERPDGSNFTLKIRSTKLEDSAMYFCASTRQGGGKTQYFGPGTRLLVL.

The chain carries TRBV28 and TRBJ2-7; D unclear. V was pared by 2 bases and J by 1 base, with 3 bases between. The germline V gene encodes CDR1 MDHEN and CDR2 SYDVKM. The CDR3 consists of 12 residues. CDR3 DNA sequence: TGTGCCAGCAGTTTAAGTTCCTACGAGCAGTACTTC. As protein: CASSLSSYEQYF.

CDR3 sequence (DNA): TGCAGCGTGACGTACGAGAACACTGAAGCTTTCTTT. This encodes CSVTYENTEAFF. V usage is TRBV29-1 and J usage is TRBJ1-1; D call uncertain. Trimming stripped 6 bases from V and 1 base from J, with 9 bases between. Per germline, CDR1 SQVTM and CDR2 ANQGSEA. There are 12 residues in the CDR3.

The CDR3 spells CASRGGTGFISGNTIYF. CDR3 sequence (DNA): TGTGCCAGCAGAGGAGGGACAGGGTTCATCTCTGGAAACACCATATATTTT. This chain links TRBV2 with TRBJ1-3; 9 bases line up with TRBD1. CDR1 and CDR2 (germline): SNHLY, FYNNEI. The CDR3 extends over 17 amino acids. V lost 6 bases to trimming and J lost 0 bases; unmatched junction nucleotides: 9.

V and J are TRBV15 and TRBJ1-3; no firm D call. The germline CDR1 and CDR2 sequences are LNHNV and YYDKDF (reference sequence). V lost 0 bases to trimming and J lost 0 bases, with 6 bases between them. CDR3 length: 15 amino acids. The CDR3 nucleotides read TGTGCCACCAGCAGAGAACAAATCTCTGGAAACACCATATATTTT. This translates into CATSREQISGNTIYF.

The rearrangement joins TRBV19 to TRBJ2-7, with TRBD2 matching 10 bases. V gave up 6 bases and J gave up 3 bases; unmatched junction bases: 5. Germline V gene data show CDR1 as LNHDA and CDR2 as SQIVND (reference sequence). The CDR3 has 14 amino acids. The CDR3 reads CASRRTSGNYEQYF. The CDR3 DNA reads TGTGCCAGTAGGAGGACTAGCGGAAACTACGAGCAGTACTTC.

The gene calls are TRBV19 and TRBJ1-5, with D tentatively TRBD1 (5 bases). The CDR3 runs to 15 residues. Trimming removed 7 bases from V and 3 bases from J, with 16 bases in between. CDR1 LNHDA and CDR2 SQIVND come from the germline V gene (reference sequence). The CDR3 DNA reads TGTGCCAGTACCATAGGGAGGGGAGACAATCAGCCCCAGCATTTT. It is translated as CASTIGRGDNQPQHF.

The CDR3 DNA reads TGTGCCAGCAACCGGGACAGGGGCTACGAGCAGTACTTC. Translated, it gives CASNRDRGYEQYF. The chain has TRBV7-8 and TRBJ2-7; TRBD1 agrees at 10 bases. In germline, CDR1 is SGHVS, CDR2 FQNEAQ. CDR3 size: 13 residues. J lost 3 bases, V lost 7 bases, and 3 bases had no gene match.

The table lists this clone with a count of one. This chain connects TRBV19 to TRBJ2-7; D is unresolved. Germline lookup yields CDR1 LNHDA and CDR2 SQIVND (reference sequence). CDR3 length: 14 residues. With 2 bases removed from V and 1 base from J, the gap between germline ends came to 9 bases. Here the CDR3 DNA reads TGTGCCAGTAGTATAAACACACATTCCTACGAGCAGTACTTC. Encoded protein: CASSINTHSYEQYF.

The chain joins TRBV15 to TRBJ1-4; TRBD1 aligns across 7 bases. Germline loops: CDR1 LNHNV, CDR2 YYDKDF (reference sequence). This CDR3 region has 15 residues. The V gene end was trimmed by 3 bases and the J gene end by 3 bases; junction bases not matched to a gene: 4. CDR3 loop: CATSREGQSNEKLFF. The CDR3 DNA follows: TGTGCCACCAGCAGGGAGGGACAGTCTAATGAAAAACTGTTTTTT.

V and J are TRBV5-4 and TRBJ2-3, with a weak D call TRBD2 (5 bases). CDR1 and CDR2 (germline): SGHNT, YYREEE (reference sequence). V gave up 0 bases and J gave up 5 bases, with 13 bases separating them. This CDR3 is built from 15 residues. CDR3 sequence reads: CASSLAGSTGDTQYF. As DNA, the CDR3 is TGTGCCAGCAGCTTGGCGGGATCCACGGGAGATACGCAGTATTTT.

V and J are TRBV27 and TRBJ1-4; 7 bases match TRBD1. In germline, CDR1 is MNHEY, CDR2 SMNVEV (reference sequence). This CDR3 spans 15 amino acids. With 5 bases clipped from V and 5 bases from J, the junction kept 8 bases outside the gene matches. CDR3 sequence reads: CASSPEQGRNEKLFF. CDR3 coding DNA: TGTGCCAGCAGTCCAGAACAGGGGCGAAATGAAAAACTGTTTTTT.